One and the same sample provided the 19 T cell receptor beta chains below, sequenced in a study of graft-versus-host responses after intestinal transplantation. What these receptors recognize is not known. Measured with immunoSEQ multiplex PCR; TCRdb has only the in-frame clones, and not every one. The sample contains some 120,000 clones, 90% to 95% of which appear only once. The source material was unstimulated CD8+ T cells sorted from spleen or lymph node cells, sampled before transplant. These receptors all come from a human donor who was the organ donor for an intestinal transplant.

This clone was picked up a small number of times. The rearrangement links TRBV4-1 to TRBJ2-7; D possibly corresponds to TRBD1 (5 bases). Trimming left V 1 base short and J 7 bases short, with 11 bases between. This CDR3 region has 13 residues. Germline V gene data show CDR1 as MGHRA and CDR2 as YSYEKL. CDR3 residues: CASSQGMGREQYF. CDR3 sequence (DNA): TGCGCCAGCAGCCAAGGCATGGGGCGGGAGCAGTACTTC.

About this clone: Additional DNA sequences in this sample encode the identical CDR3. The CDR3 nucleotides read TGCGCCAGCAGCCATCCGACTAGCGGAAGCACAGATACGCAGTATTTT. Its protein is CASSHPTSGSTDTQYF. This chain connects TRBV4-1 to TRBJ2-3, with 9 bases matching TRBD2. The CDR3 extends over 16 amino acids. Trimming cost V 3 bases and J 0 bases; bases outside gene matches: 4. The germline V gene has CDR1 MGHRA and CDR2 YSYEKL.

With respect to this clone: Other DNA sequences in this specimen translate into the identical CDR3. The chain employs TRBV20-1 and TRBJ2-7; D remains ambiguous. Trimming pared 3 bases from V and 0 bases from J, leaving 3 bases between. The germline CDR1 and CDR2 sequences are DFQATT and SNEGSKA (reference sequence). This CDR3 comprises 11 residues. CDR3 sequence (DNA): TGCAGTGCTAGGGACTCCTACGAGCAGTACTTC. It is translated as CSARDSYEQYF.

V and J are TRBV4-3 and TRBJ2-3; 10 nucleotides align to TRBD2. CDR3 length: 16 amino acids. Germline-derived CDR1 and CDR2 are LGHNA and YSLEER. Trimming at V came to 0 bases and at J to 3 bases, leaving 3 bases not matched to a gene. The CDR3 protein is CASSQEASGSTDTQYF. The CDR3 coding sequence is TGCGCCAGCAGCCAAGAGGCTAGCGGGAGTACAGATACGCAGTATTTT.

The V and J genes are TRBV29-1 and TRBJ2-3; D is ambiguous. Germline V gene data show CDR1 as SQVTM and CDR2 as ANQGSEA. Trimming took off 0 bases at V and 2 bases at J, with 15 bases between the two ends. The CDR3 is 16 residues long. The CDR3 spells CSVEDPNGYLTDTQYF. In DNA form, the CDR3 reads TGCAGCGTTGAAGATCCTAACGGTTACCTCACAGATACGCAGTATTTT.

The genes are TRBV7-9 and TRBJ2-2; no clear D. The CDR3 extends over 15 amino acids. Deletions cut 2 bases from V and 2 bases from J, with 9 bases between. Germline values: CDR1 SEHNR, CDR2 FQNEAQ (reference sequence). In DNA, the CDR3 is TGTGCCAGCAGCTTAATGCCGGATAACACCGGGGAGCTGTTTTTT. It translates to CASSLMPDNTGELFF.

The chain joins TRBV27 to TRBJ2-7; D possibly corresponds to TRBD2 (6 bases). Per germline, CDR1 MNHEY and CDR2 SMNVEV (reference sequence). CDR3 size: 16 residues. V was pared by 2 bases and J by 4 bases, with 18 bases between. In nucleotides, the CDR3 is TGTGCCAGCAGTTTAAGGACTACCTTCCAGGTATACGAGCAGTACTTC. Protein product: CASSLRTTFQVYEQYF.

The CDR3 DNA reads TGCAGCGTTGAAGAGGACAGTACTAAATTCTATGGCTACACCTTC. It is translated as CSVEEDSTKFYGYTF. The rearrangement uses TRBV29-1 and TRBJ1-2, with TRBD1 as a possible D gene (6 bases). The CDR3 consists of 15 residues. From germline, CDR1 is SQVTM and CDR2 ANQGSEA. The V end was cut by 0 bases, the J end by 4 bases, with 15 bases between.

The chain's CDR3 is CASSPTSPGTGELFF. CDR3 coding DNA: TGTGCCAGCAGCCCGACTAGCCCAGGAACCGGGGAGCTGTTTTTT. This rearrangement joins TRBV7-9 to TRBJ2-2, with 7 bases aligning to TRBD2. Germline V lookup: CDR1 SEHNR, CDR2 FQNEAQ (reference sequence). After removal of 5 bases from V and 5 bases from J, the junction contained 8 bases not matched to a gene. The CDR3 contains 15 residues.

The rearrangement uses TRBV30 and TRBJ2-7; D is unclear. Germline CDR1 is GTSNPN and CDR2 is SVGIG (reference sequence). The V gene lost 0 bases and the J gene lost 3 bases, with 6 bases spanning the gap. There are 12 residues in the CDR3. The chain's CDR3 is CAWSVPSYEQYF. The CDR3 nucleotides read TGTGCCTGGAGTGTACCAAGCTACGAGCAGTACTTC.

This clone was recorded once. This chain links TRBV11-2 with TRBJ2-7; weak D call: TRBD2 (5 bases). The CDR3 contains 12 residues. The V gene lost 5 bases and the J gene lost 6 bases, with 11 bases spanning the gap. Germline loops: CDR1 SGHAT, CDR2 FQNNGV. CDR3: CASSADLVEQYF. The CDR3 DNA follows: TGTGCCAGCAGCGCGGACTTGGTCGAGCAGTACTTC.

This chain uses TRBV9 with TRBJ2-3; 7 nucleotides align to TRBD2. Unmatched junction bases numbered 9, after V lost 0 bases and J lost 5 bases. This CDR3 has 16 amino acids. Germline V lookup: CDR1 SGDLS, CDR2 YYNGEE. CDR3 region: CASSVEVAGERDTQYF. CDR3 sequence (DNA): TGTGCCAGCAGCGTAGAGGTGGCGGGAGAGCGAGATACGCAGTATTTT.

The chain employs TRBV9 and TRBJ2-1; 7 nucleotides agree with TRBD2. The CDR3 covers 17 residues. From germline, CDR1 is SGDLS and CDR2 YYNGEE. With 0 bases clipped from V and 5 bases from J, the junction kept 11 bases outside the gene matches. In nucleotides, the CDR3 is TGTGCCAGCAGCGTAGATTTGAAGAGCGGGACCGACAATGAGCAGTTCTTC. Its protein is CASSVDLKSGTDNEQFF.

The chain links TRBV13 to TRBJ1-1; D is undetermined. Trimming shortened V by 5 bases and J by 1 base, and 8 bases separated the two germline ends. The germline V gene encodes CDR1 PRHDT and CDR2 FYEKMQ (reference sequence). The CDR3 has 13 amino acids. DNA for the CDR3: TGTGCCAGCAGCGCGGGGTGGAACACTGAAGCTTTCTTT. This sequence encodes CASSAGWNTEAFF.

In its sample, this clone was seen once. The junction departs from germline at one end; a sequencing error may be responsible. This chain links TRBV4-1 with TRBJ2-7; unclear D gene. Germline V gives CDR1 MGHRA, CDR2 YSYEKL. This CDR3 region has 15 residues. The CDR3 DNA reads TGTGCCAGCAGCCAAGACTCACGGAGCTCCTACGAGCAGTACTTC. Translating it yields CASSQDSRSSYEQYF.

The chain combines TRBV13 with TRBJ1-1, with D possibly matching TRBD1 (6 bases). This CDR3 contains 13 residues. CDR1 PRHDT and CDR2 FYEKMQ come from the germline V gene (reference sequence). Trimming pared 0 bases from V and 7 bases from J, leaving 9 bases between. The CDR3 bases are TGTGCCAGCAGCTTAGGATGGGACATTGAAGCTTTCTTT. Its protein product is CASSLGWDIEAFF.

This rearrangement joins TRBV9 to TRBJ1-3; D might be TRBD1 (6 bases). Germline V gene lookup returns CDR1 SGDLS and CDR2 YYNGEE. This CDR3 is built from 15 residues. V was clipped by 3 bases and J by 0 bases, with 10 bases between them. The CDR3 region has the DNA TGTGCCAGCAGCGGCACAGGGAGCTCTGGAAACACCATATATTTT. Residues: CASSGTGSSGNTIYF.

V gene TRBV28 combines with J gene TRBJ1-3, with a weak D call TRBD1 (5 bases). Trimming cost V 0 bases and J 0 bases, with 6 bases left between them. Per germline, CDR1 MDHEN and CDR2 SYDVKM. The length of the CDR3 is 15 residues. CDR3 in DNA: TGTGCCAGCAGTTTATGGGACAACTCTGGAAACACCATATATTTT. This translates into CASSLWDNSGNTIYF.

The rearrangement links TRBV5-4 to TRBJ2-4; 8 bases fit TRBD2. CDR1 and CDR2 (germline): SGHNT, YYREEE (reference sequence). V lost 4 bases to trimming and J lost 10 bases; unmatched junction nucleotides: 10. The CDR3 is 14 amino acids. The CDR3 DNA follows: TGTGCCAGCAGCCTCGGACTAGCCCCCAGGATTCAGTACTTC. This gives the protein CASSLGLAPRIQYF.